This T cell receptor beta chain came from a study of regulatory T cells in long-lasting Graves disease. Construction of the TCR beta libraries employed iRepertoire HTBI primers in conjunction with Arm-PCR of CDR3 regions. MiXCR, applied by TCRdb to the multiplex PCR reads, yields one record per CDR3 protein. The sample lists around 330,000 distinct CDR3 sequences; over 15% were seen once. The time point was: newly diagnosed GD, antithyroid drugs for less than 3 months. RNA isolated from PBMCs was used to make the TCR library. The CDR3 covers 13 residues. Germline V lookup: CDR1 SEHNR, CDR2 FQNEAQ (reference sequence). Trimming stripped 4 bases from V and 4 bases from J, with 8 bases between.

Sequencing was performed on peripheral blood mononuclear cells (PBMCs), taken at new diagnosis, from a patient treated with antithyroid drugs. The gene calls are TRBV7-9 and TRBJ2-1, with a possible D match to TRBD1 (6 bases). This TCR came from a female donor with Graves disease. The CDR3 nucleotides are TGTGCCAGCAGCTCTCAGGGGTACAATGAGCAGTTCTTC. Amino acids: CASSSQGYNEQFF.